This TCR beta chain was documented in a study of shared clonotypes between healthy human individuals. This CDR3 contains 12 residues. V lost 3 bases, J lost 9 bases, and 9 bases lay in between. Germline CDR1 and CDR2: SEHNR and FQNEAQ (reference sequence). Method: immunoSEQ multiplex PCR; TCRdb's copy keeps in-frame clones and lacks some. The sample consists of 550,000 to 850,000 clones, approximately 77% of them appearing once. The sequence came from a woman between 25 and 40 years old in good health. The chain employs TRBV7-9 and TRBJ2-1; no clear D gene. Input material: memory CD4+ T cells sorted from blood. The subset denotes: CD45RA-negative fraction. CDR3: CASSLSKGEQFF. The CDR3 DNA reads as TGTGCCAGCAGCTTGAGCAAGGGTGAGCAGTTCTTC.